This T cell receptor (beta chain) is drawn from a study of Ad26.COV2.S vaccination and SARS-CoV-2 variants. Only in-frame clones appear in the TCRdb table, and some are missing; sequencing was by immunoSEQ multiplex PCR. This sample has about 400,000 clones, with more than 85% found just once. There are 15 residues in the CDR3. Germline V lookup: CDR1 SEHNR, CDR2 FQNEAQ (reference sequence). V was pared by 1 base and J by 7 bases, with 7 bases of the junction left unmatched. Treatment: 15 to 20 received Ad26.COV2.S at low or high dose, single or two shots; 5 received placebo; per-sample allocation not given. At day 63 after the first vaccine or placebo injection, samples were drawn. What was given as vaccine was an Ad26 vector encoding Wuhan-strain SARS-CoV-2 spike. Overall study results and limits: Analyses of TCR breadth and depth may have underestimated total T cell responses. Post-vaccination breadth of spike-specific CD8+ and CD4+ T cell responses was reportedly substantial.

Of note for this clone: Its antigen is unidentified.

The sequence derives from a person aged 18-65 years who received the Ad26.COV2.S COVID-19 vaccine or a placebo. The V gene is TRBV7-9, the J gene TRBJ1-2, with 9 positions matching TRBD1. Sequenced here: peripheral blood, sampled in a trial of Ad26.COV2.S vaccine versus placebo. This chain's CDR3 is CASSLEGQGPSGYTF. For the CDR3, the DNA is TGTGCCAGCAGCTTAGAGGGACAGGGCCCTAGTGGCTACACCTTC.